This is a list of T cell receptor beta chains from one sample in a study of T cell responses to AZD1222 COVID-19 vaccine. Sequenced by immunoSEQ multiplex PCR; TCRdb stores in-frame clones only, minus some. The table lists about 110,000 clones, roughly 86% of them singletons. The sample here was peripheral blood, taken on day 0 of MenACWY control vaccination. These receptors came from an adult in good health. Each CDR3 is given with its conserved first and last residue. D genes are given only for firm matches. Size is stated for part of the rows, as once, few or many counts, or as a class when the clone is expanded.

cdr3_length: 19; j_call: TRBJ1-2; v_call: TRBV19; clone_size: -; d_call: TRBD1; cdr3_nt: TGTGCCAGTAGTATAGGTCGGGGGACAGGGATTCGGAGAGACTATGGCTACACCTTC; cdr3_aa: CASSIGRGTGIRRDYGYTF
cdr3_length: 15; j_call: TRBJ2-1; v_call: TRBV6-5; clone_size: -; d_call: TRBD2; cdr3_nt: TGTGCCAGCAGTTCAGGACTAGCGGGAGTGCGTGAGCAGTTCTTC; cdr3_aa: CASSSGLAGVREQFF
cdr3_length: 17; j_call: TRBJ1-1; v_call: TRBV5-1; clone_size: -; d_call: TRBD1; cdr3_nt: TGCGCCAGCAGCTTGTCCAGTTCCTGGCAGGGGGGATCTGAAGCTTTCTTT; cdr3_aa: CASSLSSSWQGGSEAFF
cdr3_length: 15; j_call: TRBJ1-5; v_call: TRBV24-1; clone_size: -; d_call: -; cdr3_nt: TGTGCCACCAGTGATGTTGACAGCTTCAATCAGCCCCAGCATTTT; cdr3_aa: CATSDVDSFNQPQHF
cdr3_length: 19; j_call: TRBJ2-3; v_call: TRBV7-9; clone_size: -; d_call: -; cdr3_nt: TGTGCCAGCAGCTTACCAATTGCTGCGACTAAACAAAGCACAGATACGCAGTATTTT; cdr3_aa: CASSLPIAATKQSTDTQYF
cdr3_length: 14; j_call: TRBJ2-7; v_call: TRBV18; clone_size: -; d_call: -; cdr3_nt: TGTGCCAGCTCACCATCAGGGGGGCTCGGCGAGCAGTACTTC; cdr3_aa: CASSPSGGLGEQYF
cdr3_length: 15; j_call: TRBJ2-3; v_call: TRBV7-2; clone_size: few; d_call: TRBD2; cdr3_nt: TGTGCCAGCAGCTTTAGCGGGGGGGCCGGAGATACGCAGTATTTT; cdr3_aa: CASSFSGGAGDTQYF
cdr3_length: 14; j_call: TRBJ2-2; v_call: TRBV29-1; clone_size: once; d_call: -; cdr3_nt: TGCAGCGCTGAGGTAACAGGGTCCACCGGGGAGCTGTTTTTT; cdr3_aa: CSAEVTGSTGELFF
cdr3_length: 14; j_call: TRBJ1-5; v_call: TRBV7-3; clone_size: -; d_call: -; cdr3_nt: TGTGCCAGCAGCTTAACTGCGGGAAATCAGCCCCAGCATTTT; cdr3_aa: CASSLTAGNQPQHF
cdr3_length: 13; j_call: TRBJ2-1; v_call: TRBV9; clone_size: once; d_call: -; cdr3_nt: TGTGCCAGCAGCGTAGTTAGCTCGGGTGAGCAGTTCTTC; cdr3_aa: CASSVVSSGEQFF
cdr3_length: 15; j_call: TRBJ1-4; v_call: TRBV18; clone_size: -; d_call: -; cdr3_nt: TGTGCCAGCTCACCACGGCGCTCAGACGGTGAAAAACTGTTTTTT; cdr3_aa: CASSPRRSDGEKLFF
cdr3_length: 14; j_call: TRBJ2-7; v_call: TRBV28; clone_size: -; d_call: -; cdr3_nt: TGTGCCAGCAGCCCCCCCGGACAGACCTACGAGCAGTACTTC; cdr3_aa: CASSPPGQTYEQYF
cdr3_length: 16; j_call: TRBJ1-2; v_call: TRBV5-1; clone_size: few; d_call: TRBD1; cdr3_nt: TGCGCCAGCAGCTTGGCCTCAGGGGACAGGGTCGATGGCTACACCTTC; cdr3_aa: CASSLASGDRVDGYTF
cdr3_length: 12; j_call: TRBJ2-7; v_call: TRBV6-2/TRBV6-3; clone_size: -; d_call: -; cdr3_nt: TGTGCCAGCAGTTTCTCGAATTACGAGCAGTACTTC; cdr3_aa: CASSFSNYEQYF
cdr3_length: 17; j_call: TRBJ2-7; v_call: TRBV9; clone_size: -; d_call: TRBD1; cdr3_nt: TGTGCCAGCAGCGTAGGGACAGGGGGCTCCTTTGCCTACGAGCAGTACTTC; cdr3_aa: CASSVGTGGSFAYEQYF
cdr3_length: 14; j_call: TRBJ1-3; v_call: TRBV7-2; clone_size: -; d_call: -; cdr3_nt: TGTGCCAGCAGCTGGAAGGGGACTGGAAACACCATATATTTT; cdr3_aa: CASSWKGTGNTIYF
cdr3_length: 16; j_call: TRBJ1-2; v_call: TRBV7-9; clone_size: -; d_call: -; cdr3_nt: TGTGCCAGCAGCCCAATCGCGACGAAGACCGGTAGTTTTTACACCTTC; cdr3_aa: CASSPIATKTGSFYTF
cdr3_length: 14; j_call: TRBJ1-5; v_call: TRBV2; clone_size: -; d_call: TRBD1; cdr3_nt: TGTGCCAGCAGTGTGGGGACAGGGGTTCAGCCCCAGCATTTT; cdr3_aa: CASSVGTGVQPQHF
cdr3_length: 13; j_call: TRBJ2-3; v_call: TRBV7-9; clone_size: -; d_call: -; cdr3_nt: TGTGCCAGCAGCTTAGGGGAAGTAGGTACGCAGTATTTT; cdr3_aa: CASSLGEVGTQYF
cdr3_length: 12; j_call: TRBJ1-1; v_call: TRBV29-1; clone_size: -; d_call: TRBD1; cdr3_nt: TGCAGCGCCGGGACAGTTAACACTGAAGCTTTCTTT; cdr3_aa: CSAGTVNTEAFF
cdr3_length: 11; j_call: TRBJ2-7; v_call: TRBV5-4; clone_size: -; d_call: -; cdr3_nt: TGTGCCAGCAGCTTGGGACAGGAGCAGTACTTC; cdr3_aa: CASSLGQEQYF
cdr3_length: 14; j_call: TRBJ2-2; v_call: TRBV7-2; clone_size: -; d_call: -; cdr3_nt: TGTGCCAGCAGCTTAGAATGGTCCACCGGGGAGCTGTTTTTT; cdr3_aa: CASSLEWSTGELFF
cdr3_length: 15; j_call: TRBJ2-1; v_call: TRBV2; clone_size: -; d_call: TRBD2; cdr3_nt: TGTGCCAGCAGTACCGGGACTAGCGTAGACAATGAGCAGTTCTTC; cdr3_aa: CASSTGTSVDNEQFF
cdr3_length: 13; j_call: TRBJ1-2; v_call: TRBV19; clone_size: -; d_call: -; cdr3_nt: TGTGCCAGTAGTCTCCGGGACGACGGGAGCTACACCTTC; cdr3_aa: CASSLRDDGSYTF
cdr3_length: 14; j_call: TRBJ1-2; v_call: TRBV5-1; clone_size: -; d_call: TRBD1; cdr3_nt: TGCGCCAGCAGCCGGGGACAGCAAAACTATGGCTACACCTTC; cdr3_aa: CASSRGQQNYGYTF
cdr3_length: 17; j_call: TRBJ1-3; v_call: TRBV5-1; clone_size: -; d_call: -; cdr3_nt: TGCGCCAGCAGCTTGTTTCTCGGAGAGAACTCTGGAAACACCATATATTTT; cdr3_aa: CASSLFLGENSGNTIYF
cdr3_length: 17; j_call: TRBJ1-1; v_call: TRBV7-9; clone_size: -; d_call: -; cdr3_nt: TGTGCCAGCAGCTTAGGACTGGATACACAGGGGAACACTGAAGCTTTCTTT; cdr3_aa: CASSLGLDTQGNTEAFF
cdr3_length: 13; j_call: TRBJ2-4; v_call: TRBV12-3/TRBV12-4; clone_size: -; d_call: -; cdr3_nt: TGTGCCAGCAGTTTTGCACATCGGGACATTCAGTACTTC; cdr3_aa: CASSFAHRDIQYF
cdr3_length: 16; j_call: TRBJ1-2; v_call: TRBV7-6; clone_size: -; d_call: -; cdr3_nt: TGTGCCAGCAGCTTAGGCCGAGGGGCTCGGGACTATGGCTACACCTTC; cdr3_aa: CASSLGRGARDYGYTF
cdr3_length: 11; j_call: TRBJ1-4; v_call: TRBV28; clone_size: -; d_call: -; cdr3_nt: TGTGCCAGCAGGCTGAATGAAAAACTGTTTTTT; cdr3_aa: CASRLNEKLFF
cdr3_length: 8; j_call: TRBJ1-4; v_call: TRBV24-1; clone_size: -; d_call: -; cdr3_nt: TGTGCCACCAGTCCCCTGTTTTTT; cdr3_aa: CATSPLFF
cdr3_length: 12; j_call: TRBJ2-5; v_call: TRBV2; clone_size: -; d_call: -; cdr3_nt: TGTGCCAGCAGTGAACCCGAAGAGACCCAGTACTTC; cdr3_aa: CASSEPEETQYF
cdr3_length: 17; j_call: TRBJ2-2; v_call: TRBV27; clone_size: -; d_call: TRBD2; cdr3_nt: TGTGCCAGCAGTTTATCGAAGGGACTAGTGAACACCGGGGAGCTGTTTTTT; cdr3_aa: CASSLSKGLVNTGELFF
cdr3_length: 13; j_call: TRBJ2-5; v_call: TRBV5-5; clone_size: -; d_call: -; cdr3_nt: TGTGCCAGCAGCTTGGCTAGCACAGAGACCCAGTACTTC; cdr3_aa: CASSLASTETQYF
cdr3_length: 14; j_call: TRBJ1-3; v_call: TRBV7-2; clone_size: -; d_call: -; cdr3_nt: TGTGCCAGCAGCGTACAGTACCCGGGAAACACCATATATTTT; cdr3_aa: CASSVQYPGNTIYF
cdr3_length: 11; j_call: TRBJ1-1; v_call: TRBV12-3/TRBV12-4; clone_size: -; d_call: -; cdr3_nt: TGTGCCAGCAGCCCTCGGGGGGAAGCTTTCTTT; cdr3_aa: CASSPRGEAFF
cdr3_length: 17; j_call: TRBJ1-5; v_call: TRBV27; clone_size: -; d_call: -; cdr3_nt: TGTGCCAGCAGCCCCGACAGGTGGCAGGATAGCAATCAGCCCCAGCATTTT; cdr3_aa: CASSPDRWQDSNQPQHF
cdr3_length: 14; j_call: TRBJ2-7; v_call: TRBV27; clone_size: few; d_call: -; cdr3_nt: TGTGCCAGCAGTTTATTCCGAGGGGGGGGCGAGCAGTACTTC; cdr3_aa: CASSLFRGGGEQYF
cdr3_length: 17; j_call: TRBJ2-3; v_call: TRBV5-5; clone_size: -; d_call: -; cdr3_nt: TGTGCCAGCAGCTCCGCCAAAGGGACATGGGGCACAGATACGCAGTATTTT; cdr3_aa: CASSSAKGTWGTDTQYF
cdr3_length: 14; j_call: TRBJ1-5; v_call: TRBV7-2; clone_size: -; d_call: -; cdr3_nt: TGTGCCAGCAGCTTAGACCCGGGGTTGCAGCCCCAGCATTTT; cdr3_aa: CASSLDPGLQPQHF
cdr3_length: 18; j_call: TRBJ2-3; v_call: TRBV5-4; clone_size: few; d_call: TRBD2; cdr3_nt: TGTGCCAGCAGCTTGGGGGGGACTAGCGGGAGGAAGGGAGATACGCAGTATTTT; cdr3_aa: CASSLGGTSGRKGDTQYF
cdr3_length: 15; j_call: TRBJ2-1; v_call: TRBV7-9; clone_size: -; d_call: TRBD1; cdr3_nt: TGTGCCAGCAGCTCGCAGGGACAGACATTCAATGAGCAGTTCTTC; cdr3_aa: CASSSQGQTFNEQFF